The clone carrying this T cell receptor beta chain was detected ten times or more. The authors prepared the TCRbeta library with unique molecular identifiers. One entry per CDR3 protein, called by TCRdb with MiXCR from the PCR reads. This sample has over 85,000 distinct CDR3 sequences, with about 9.3% found just once. The data are from a study of T-cell reconstitution after alpha-beta-depleted transplantation in children. This TCR was sampled from a human donor who donated a stem cell graft to a child with acute lymphoblastic leukemia. Here the sequenced sample was PBMCs from the stem cell graft donor, taken from the stem cell graft.

The CDR3 loop is CASSGLAGALAQFF. The CDR3 DNA reads TGTGCCAGCAGTGGACTAGCGGGGGCCCTAGCGCAGTTCTTC. This rearrangement joins TRBV2 to TRBJ2-1, with TRBD2 matching over 12 bases. Germline V gene sequence: CDR1 SNHLY, CDR2 FYNNEI. Trimming removed 4 bases from V and 12 bases from J; junction bases left unmatched: 7. The CDR3 is 14 amino acids.